The sequence of this T cell receptor beta chain was determined in a study of OX40 agonist ivuxolimab in advanced cancers. Across the whole study: Intravenous ivuxolimab was administered to patients every 2 weeks at 0.01 to 10 mg/kg. People in dose escalation had one of these cancers: hepatocellular carcinoma, melanoma, renal cell or head and neck cancer.

Method: immunoSEQ multiplex PCR; TCRdb's copy keeps in-frame clones and lacks some. This table has 100,000 or so clones, approximately 93% appearing once. Concerning this clone: Its antigen is not known.

Overall study findings and caveats: Clonal expansion was seen in CD4+ and CD8+ blood T cells by week 6 at 0.1 to 3.0 mg/kg. The authors did not determine the antigen specificity of the expanded peripheral T cells.

The germline CDR1 and CDR2 sequences are MNHEY and SVGAGI. CDR3 length equals 15 residues. The junction had 12 bases not matched to a gene; V was cut back by 6 bases and J by 5 bases. This sequence joins TRBV6-5 and TRBJ1-2; 7 bases are a match to TRBD1. This TCR derives from an adult with an advanced solid tumor such as melanoma, head and neck, liver or kidney cancer. The sample was CD4+ or CD8+ T cells sorted from blood, taken in a trial of the OX40 agonist ivuxolimab. CDR3 DNA: TGTGCCAGCAGCCCCTGGGACAGCCCGGGATATGGCTACACCTTC. Its protein is CASSPWDSPGYGYTF.